Listed here are 6 T cell receptor beta chains from one sample, sequenced in a study of cytomegalovirus exposure and HLA in healthy donors. The protocol was immunoSEQ multiplex PCR, while the TCRdb copy is restricted to in-frame clones and leaves out a portion. Among about 89,000 clones listed, 84% were seen once. Sequencing input: PBMCs. The source is a woman aged 18-35 years in good health and CMV-seropositive.

CDR3 in amino acids: CASSLFVGEAGNTIYF. The DNA for the CDR3 is TGTGCCAGCAGTTTATTCGTTGGGGAGGCGGGAAACACCATATATTTT. V usage is TRBV28 and J usage is TRBJ1-3; D not resolved. Germline CDR1 and CDR2: MDHEN and SYDVKM. Trimming shortened V by 1 base and J by 4 bases, and 14 bases separated the two germline ends. This CDR3 has 16 amino acids. The full variable domain, in which reference TRBV28 and TRBJ1-3 provide the parts outside the CDR3, is DVKVTQSSRYLVKRTGEKVFLECVQDMDHENMFWYRQDPGLGLRLIYFSYDVKMKEKGDIPEGYSVSREKKERFSLILESASTNQTSMYLCASSLFVGEAGNTIYFGEGSWLTVV.

The chain employs TRBV19 and TRBJ2-1, with 8 bases matching TRBD2. Germline lookup yields CDR1 LNHDA and CDR2 SQIVND (reference sequence). J gave up 6 bases and V 7 bases, and 11 bases lay outside the gene matches. This CDR3 spans 15 amino acids. The CDR3 bases are TGTGCCAGTAATCCGGGGGGGCCAGTACCCAATGAGCAGTTCTTC. Encoded protein: CASNPGGPVPNEQFF.

The genes are TRBV7-2 and TRBJ2-5; 7 positions match TRBD1. Germline V gives CDR1 SGHTA, CDR2 FQGNSA. J gave up 2 bases and V 7 bases, and 10 bases lay outside the gene matches. The CDR3 loop spans 15 amino acids. DNA of the CDR3: TGTGCCAGCATCGCCGGGACAGTGGGACAAGAGACCCAGTACTTC. Translation: CASIAGTVGQETQYF.

This chain uses TRBV9 with TRBJ2-1; maybe TRBD1 (5 bases). CDR1 SGDLS and CDR2 YYNGEE come from the germline V gene. The CDR3 contains 13 residues. V lost 0 bases to trimming and J lost 6 bases, with 7 bases between them. CDR3: CASSVDRPNEQFF. Written as DNA, the CDR3 is TGTGCCAGCAGCGTAGACAGGCCCAATGAGCAGTTCTTC. The full variable domain, its missing parts supplied by reference TRBV9 and TRBJ2-1, is DSGVTQTPKHLITATGQRVTLRCSPRSGDLSVYWYQQSLDQGLQFLIQYYNGEERAKGNILERFSAQQFPDLHSELNLSSLELGDSALYFCASSVDRPNEQFFGPGTRLTVL.

This sequence joins TRBV28 and TRBJ1-1; 7 bases agree with TRBD1. CDR3 length: 16 residues. V lost 7 bases, J lost 4 bases, and 15 bases stayed unmatched. Germline V gene data show CDR1 as MDHEN and CDR2 as SYDVKM. The CDR3 bases are TGTGCCAGCACCCATTCGGAAAAGGGGGCCGGCACTGAAGCTTTCTTT. This gives the protein CASTHSEKGAGTEAFF.

V is TRBV7-8 and J is TRBJ1-1, with D perhaps matching TRBD1 (6 bases). CDR3 length: 18 residues. Trimming shortened V by 0 bases and J by 0 bases, and 17 bases separated the two germline ends. Germline V gene lookup returns CDR1 SGHVS and CDR2 FQNEAQ. For the CDR3, the DNA is TGTGCCAGCAGCTTAGCGTCCCCGGACAGTCTCATGAACACTGAAGCTTTCTTT. Translated, it gives CASSLASPDSLMNTEAFF.